Presented here are 9 T cell receptor beta chains from one specimen sequenced in a study of T cell responses to AZD1222 COVID-19 vaccine. The repertoire was sequenced with immunoSEQ multiplex PCR; TCRdb's copy has only in-frame clones and lacks some. The table has more than 95,000 clones, almost 90% seen once; the top ten hold over 8.5%. The sample consisted of peripheral blood, taken on day 0 of AZD1222 vaccination. All receptors derive from an adult in good health.

The gene calls are TRBV6-6 and TRBJ1-2; D gene ambiguous. The V and J ends lost 6 bases and 5 bases respectively, with 13 bases between them. Per the germline V gene, CDR1 is MNHNY and CDR2 is SVGAGI (reference sequence). This CDR3 contains 13 residues. The CDR3 spells CASRGSLAYGYTF. DNA for the CDR3: TGTGCCAGCAGAGGCAGTCTTGCGTATGGCTACACCTTC.

This clone is a singleton in its sample. The rearrangement links TRBV18 to TRBJ2-1, with 7 positions matching TRBD2. After removal of 1 base from V and 4 bases from J, the junction contained 4 bases not matched to a gene. The germline V gene encodes CDR1 KGHSH and CDR2 LQKENI. CDR3 length equals 15 residues. DNA of the CDR3: TGTGCCAGCTCACCACGGGGGAGGGGTTACAATGAGCAGTTCTTC. The encoded protein is CASSPRGRGYNEQFF.

The chain employs TRBV5-6 and TRBJ1-5; no definite D call. Germline V lookup: CDR1 SGHDT, CDR2 YYEEEE. The CDR3 has 14 amino acids. The ends were cut back, 6 bases at V and 1 base at J, with 11 bases in the middle. The CDR3 nucleotides are TGTGCCAGCAACCGAAGAGGAAGCAATCAGCCCCAGCATTTT. This sequence encodes CASNRRGSNQPQHF.

This clone showed up just once. This chain joins TRBV12-3 or TRBV12-4 and TRBJ1-1; 7 bases match TRBD1. The trim removed 6 bases at V and 8 bases at J, leaving 9 bases unmatched. This CDR3 is built from 13 residues. The CDR3 DNA reads as TGTGCCAGCAGACGGGACAGTTTTGGGGAAGCTTTCTTT. Residues: CASRRDSFGEAFF.

This chain links TRBV4-3 with TRBJ2-7; D is uncertain. With 0 bases removed from V and 2 bases from J, the gap between germline ends came to 11 bases. This CDR3 comprises 15 residues. Germline values: CDR1 LGHNA, CDR2 YSLEER. CDR3 DNA sequence: TGCGCCAGCAGCCAAGATGGGCAGAGGACCTACGAGCAGTACTTC. Translation gives CASSQDGQRTYEQYF.

The gene calls are TRBV6-2 or TRBV6-3 and TRBJ2-7; 14 bases match TRBD2. Germline-derived CDR1 and CDR2 are MNHEY and SVGEGT. Unmatched junction bases numbered 6, after V lost 5 bases and J lost 6 bases. The CDR3 totals 15 residues. CDR3 sequence: CASSQPGLAGVEQYF. CDR3 in DNA: TGTGCCAGCAGTCAACCGGGACTAGCGGGAGTCGAGCAGTACTTC.

V usage is TRBV27 and J usage is TRBJ2-7; D perhaps matches TRBD2 (5 bases). CDR3 length: 13 amino acids. Germline V gene sequence: CDR1 MNHEY, CDR2 SMNVEV (reference sequence). The V end lost 6 bases, the J end lost 3 bases, and 12 bases lay between the germline ends. CDR3 loop: CASRLDRDYEQYF. As DNA, the CDR3 is TGTGCCAGCAGACTTGATCGGGACTACGAGCAGTACTTC.

This chain links TRBV30 with TRBJ2-5; the D is unclear. V was pared by 0 bases and J by 5 bases, with 10 bases between. Germline CDR1 GTSNPN, CDR2 SVGIG (reference sequence). The CDR3 is made up of 13 amino acids. CDR3 DNA sequence: TGTGCCTGGAGTGTAGTCTTTGGGGAGACCCAGTACTTC. This codes for CAWSVVFGETQYF.

CDR3 sequence reads: CASSPTSPVAGYTF. CDR3 nucleotide sequence: TGTGCCAGCAGCCCGACGTCTCCGGTGGCGGGCTACACCTTC. This sequence joins TRBV7-2 and TRBJ1-2; unclear D gene. CDR3 length equals 14 residues. Germline lookup yields CDR1 SGHTA and CDR2 FQGNSA. V dropped 5 bases and J dropped 8 bases, with 18 bases sitting between them.